Described below is a single TCR beta chain sequence and its context. No antigen is known for it. These data originate in a study of cytomegalovirus exposure and HLA in healthy donors. Study-wide findings and caveats: As a later analysis showed, a missense DCLRE1C variant was linked to trimming of TCR beta V- and J-genes.

PCR primers comprised 60 Vbeta and 13 Jbeta primers. TCRdb keeps only in-frame clones here, not all; method: immunoSEQ multiplex PCR. The data hold about 120,000 clones, with 8% to 10% observed a single time. The CDR3 is 14 residues long. Trimming cost V 7 bases and J 0 bases, with 9 bases left between them. CDR1 is LNHDA, CDR2 SQIVND, per germline (reference sequence). This TCR was recovered from a young man in good health and CMV-seronegative. Sequenced material: PBMCs. The chain combines TRBV19 with TRBJ1-4, with D unresolved. The CDR3 region is CASTRGSTNEKLFF. In nucleotides, the CDR3 is TGTGCCAGTACTCGCGGCTCAACTAATGAAAAACTGTTTTTT. The complete variable domain, with remaining parts taken from reference TRBV19 and TRBJ1-4, reads DGGITQSPKYLFRKEGQNVTLSCEQNLNHDAMYWYRQDPGQGLRLIYYSQIVNDFQKGDIAEGYSVSREKKESFPLTVTSAQKNPTAFYLCASTRGSTNEKLFFGSGTQLSVL.